Below are 26 T cell receptor beta chains sequenced from a single sample in a study of cytotoxic CD8 clonotypes in ibrutinib-treated CLL. Clones were read by immunoSEQ multiplex PCR, and TCRdb kept only the in-frame ones, dropping some. The profile shows approximately 100,000 clones, 58% of them singletons. Sequenced here: PBMCs, sampled after 24 months of ibrutinib treatment. These receptors came from a human donor with chronic lymphocytic leukemia.

This chain joins TRBV29-1 and TRBJ2-2, with a possible D match to TRBD1 (6 bases). Germline V CDR1 and CDR2: SQVTM, ANQGSEA. Trimming removed 6 bases at V and 2 bases at J, with 13 bases between. This CDR3 contains 14 residues. CDR3 in amino acids: CSVPEDRNTGELFF. CDR3 DNA: TGCAGCGTACCCGAGGACAGAAACACCGGGGAGCTGTTTTTT.

This clone turned up a few times. The rearrangement links TRBV27 to TRBJ2-7; 9 nucleotides line up with TRBD2. Germline V gene data show CDR1 as MNHEY and CDR2 as SMNVEV (reference sequence). V lost 0 bases, J lost 1 base, and 1 base stayed unmatched. The CDR3 covers 15 residues. CDR3 sequence reads: CASSLSLAGSYEQYF. DNA for the CDR3: TGTGCCAGCAGTTTATCGCTAGCGGGGTCCTACGAGCAGTACTTC.

V usage is TRBV15 and J usage is TRBJ2-3; 16 nucleotides line up with TRBD2. Unmatched junction bases numbered 6, after V lost 6 bases and J lost 0 bases. The CDR3 runs to 18 residues. Germline V gene lookup returns CDR1 LNHNV and CDR2 YYDKDF (reference sequence). The CDR3 DNA reads as TGTGCCACCAGTCCGGGACTAGCGGGGGGGCTAAGCACAGATACGCAGTATTTT. Its translation is CATSPGLAGGLSTDTQYF.

This clone was counted a few times. The rearrangement links TRBV10-3 to TRBJ2-2; D remains unclear. Trimming shortened V by 0 bases and J by 6 bases, and 14 bases separated the two germline ends. The CDR3 has 16 residues. The V gene's germline CDR1 is ENHRY and CDR2 SYGVKD. The CDR3 sequence is CAISESTRLTSGELFF. The CDR3 DNA reads as TGTGCCATCAGTGAGTCGACGAGGCTTACATCCGGGGAGCTGTTTTTT.

The rearrangement uses TRBV25-1 and TRBJ2-7; 7 nucleotides line up with TRBD1. The CDR3 spans 14 residues. Trimming cost V 8 bases and J 2 bases; bases outside gene matches: 9. CDR1 is MGHDK and CDR2 is SYGVNS in the germline V gene. CDR3 region: CASRDRVDPYEQYF. Written as DNA, the CDR3 is TGTGCCAGCCGGGACAGAGTGGATCCCTACGAGCAGTACTTC.

Here the CDR3 reads CASSLKGLNTEAFF. As DNA, the CDR3 is TGTGCCAGCAGCTTAAAGGGTTTGAACACTGAAGCTTTCTTT. The V call is TRBV7-8, the J call TRBJ1-1; no definite D call. The CDR3 sequence is 14 residues long. V was shortened by 2 bases and J by 0 bases, with 7 bases between the two germline ends. The germline V gene encodes CDR1 SGHVS and CDR2 FQNEAQ.

The J gene is TRBJ2-1, the V gene TRBV5-1; D unresolved. The length of the CDR3 is 15 residues. Trimming pared 0 bases from V and 4 bases from J, leaving 11 bases between. Per germline, CDR1 SGHRS and CDR2 YFSETQ. In DNA, the CDR3 is TGCGCCAGCAGCTTGGCCCTGCCAGCTTACAATGAGCAGTTCTTC. It is translated as CASSLALPAYNEQFF. The whole variable domain, filled in from reference TRBV5-1 and TRBJ2-1, reads KAGVTQTPRYLIKTRGQQVTLSCSPISGHRSVSWYQQTPGQGLQFLFEYFSETQRNKGNFPGRFSGRQFSNSRSEMNVSTLELGDSALYLCASSLALPAYNEQFFGPGTRLTVL.

The chain links TRBV2 to TRBJ2-1, with TRBD2 identical over 13 bases. The CDR3 is made up of 14 amino acids. V shed 7 bases, J shed 8 bases, and the junction held 5 bases outside the gene matches. CDR1 is SNHLY and CDR2 is FYNNEI in the germline V gene. This CDR3 reads CASTRTSGGHEQFF. In DNA, the CDR3 is TGTGCCAGCACCCGGACTAGCGGGGGCCATGAGCAGTTCTTC.

In its sample, this clone was seen a few times. The gene calls are TRBV7-2 and TRBJ2-1; D is perhaps TRBD2 (6 bases). Germline-derived CDR1 and CDR2 are SGHTA and FQGNSA. This CDR3 is built from 16 residues. The V and J ends lost 0 bases and 2 bases respectively, with 11 bases between them. DNA for the CDR3: TGTGCCAGCAGCTTAGCAGGGCGGGGAACCTACAATGAGCAGTTCTTC. This sequence encodes CASSLAGRGTYNEQFF.

This clone was seen only a few times. V and J are TRBV7-3 and TRBJ2-5, with TRBD1 identical over 7 bases. V shed 0 bases, J shed 5 bases, and the junction held 12 bases outside the gene matches. The CDR3 covers 17 residues. Per germline, CDR1 SGHTA and CDR2 FQGTGA. The CDR3 nucleotides read TGTGCCAGCAGCTTAACTGGGCGACAGGGAGTTCAGGAGACCCAGTACTTC. Its protein is CASSLTGRQGVQETQYF.

Turning to this clone: The junction differs from germline at one of its ends, possibly a read error. The genes are TRBV15 and TRBJ2-1; 10 bases match TRBD1. Germline V gives CDR1 LNHNV, CDR2 YYDKDF (reference sequence). This CDR3 is built from 13 residues. The CDR3 region has the DNA TGTGCCACCAGCGTAGGAGGGACAGGGGTGTTGATCTTC. Its translation is CATSVGGTGVLIF.

This clone was counted between two and nine times. The chain recombines TRBV9 with TRBJ2-5; D gene ambiguous. CDR1 is SGDLS, CDR2 YYNGEE, per germline. V gave up 0 bases and J gave up 3 bases, with 9 bases separating them. The CDR3 is 14 residues long. The DNA of the CDR3 is TGTGCCAGCAGCGTAGCTACGAGGAAAGAGACCCAGTACTTC. This gives the protein CASSVATRKETQYF.

The chain recombines TRBV7-3 with TRBJ2-7, with D perhaps matching TRBD1 (5 bases). The CDR3 runs to 13 residues. The V end lost 4 bases, the J end lost 8 bases, and 15 bases lay between the germline ends. Germline CDR1 and CDR2: SGHTA and FQGTGA. CDR3 coding DNA: TGTGCCAGCAGCTCTATACAAGACAGCAAGCAGTACTTC. This codes for CASSSIQDSKQYF.

The DNA of the CDR3 is TGTGCCAGCAGTTATCTAGGGGACAGGGACTATGGCTACACCTTC. This encodes CASSYLGDRDYGYTF. This rearrangement joins TRBV6-5 to TRBJ1-2, with 9 bases identical to TRBD1. V was pared by 3 bases and J by 3 bases, with 5 bases of the junction left unmatched. Per the germline V gene, CDR1 is MNHEY and CDR2 is SVGAGI. The CDR3 has 15 residues.

This clone was observed once. V usage is TRBV30 and J usage is TRBJ2-1; D may be TRBD1 (6 bases). Per the germline V gene, CDR1 is GTSNPN and CDR2 is SVGIG (reference sequence). V was shortened by 4 bases and J by 9 bases, with 13 bases between the two germline ends. The CDR3 spans 12 residues. In DNA form, the CDR3 reads TGTGCCTGGAAAGGGACATCGGCTGAGCAGTTCTTC. Its translation: CAWKGTSAEQFF.

The V gene is TRBV23-1, the J gene TRBJ1-5; TRBD1 matches at 7 bases. TRBV23-1 has ORF status, its function being uncertain. V was pared by 4 bases and J by 0 bases, with 15 bases of the junction left unmatched. The CDR3 consists of 19 residues. The CDR3: CASSPTTDREAASNQPQHF. CDR3 sequence (DNA): TGCGCCAGCAGTCCAACGACTGACAGGGAAGCGGCTAGCAATCAGCCCCAGCATTTT.

This chain uses TRBV19 with TRBJ2-7; D is perhaps TRBD1 (5 bases). The germline CDR1 and CDR2 sequences are LNHDA and SQIVND (reference sequence). This CDR3 is 16 amino acids long. V was clipped by 3 bases and J by 7 bases, with 22 bases between them. The CDR3 coding sequence is TGTGCCAGTAGTATCTTATCTTCGACTGCCCAGGGTGAGCAGTACTTC. Amino acid sequence: CASSILSSTAQGEQYF. The variable domain in full, with the rest retrieved from reference TRBV19 and TRBJ2-7, is DGGITQSPKYLFRKEGQNVTLSCEQNLNHDAMYWYRQDPGQGLRLIYYSQIVNDFQKGDIAEGYSVSREKKESFPLTVTSAQKNPTAFYLCASSILSSTAQGEQYFGPGTRLTVT.

This chain uses TRBV4-1 with TRBJ2-3; TRBD1 might be the D (5 bases). V was clipped by 0 bases and J by 1 base, with 11 bases between them. The CDR3 sequence is 16 residues long. CDR1 is MGHRA and CDR2 is YSYEKL in the germline V gene. CDR3 in DNA: TGCGCCAGCAGCCAAGATCTGGGGCTAGGCACAGATACGCAGTATTTT. Protein: CASSQDLGLGTDTQYF.

V gene TRBV5-1 combines with J gene TRBJ1-3, with D possibly TRBD1 on 5 matching bases. This CDR3 comprises 14 residues. In germline, CDR1 is SGHRS, CDR2 YFSETQ. V was clipped by 5 bases and J by 1 base, with 10 bases between them. The CDR3 region has the DNA TGCGCCAGCAGACCCACAGGTTCTGGAAACACCATATATTTT. The encoded protein is CASRPTGSGNTIYF. Full variable domain (outside the CDR3, taken from reference TRBV5-1 and TRBJ1-3): KAGVTQTPRYLIKTRGQQVTLSCSPISGHRSVSWYQQTPGQGLQFLFEYFSETQRNKGNFPGRFSGRQFSNSRSEMNVSTLELGDSALYLCASRPTGSGNTIYFGEGSWLTVV.

The chain recombines TRBV6-1 with TRBJ2-2; D remains ambiguous. This CDR3 is 13 amino acids long. Trimming took 6 bases from V and 3 from J, leaving 8 bases between them. Germline values: CDR1 MNHNS, CDR2 SASEGT. The CDR3: CASRNTDTGELFF. The CDR3 DNA reads as TGTGCCAGCAGGAATACAGACACCGGGGAGCTGTTTTTT.

The V and J genes are TRBV25-1 and TRBJ2-1; D could derive from TRBD1 or TRBD2 (5 bases each). The length of the CDR3 is 13 residues. The germline V gene has CDR1 MGHDK and CDR2 SYGVNS. The ends were cut back, 7 bases at V and 8 bases at J, with 15 bases in the middle. The CDR3 nucleotides read TGTGCCAGCAACGCTCCCAGGGAGCATGAGCAGTTCTTC. Translated, it gives CASNAPREHEQFF.

This chain connects TRBV18 to TRBJ2-3; TRBD1 matches 8 bases. With 3 bases clipped from V and 3 bases from J, the junction kept 2 bases outside the gene matches. Germline V gene sequence: CDR1 KGHSH, CDR2 LQKENI. This CDR3 is 14 amino acids long. The CDR3 here is CASSPQGATDTQYF. Here the CDR3 DNA reads TGTGCCAGCTCACCCCAGGGGGCAACAGATACGCAGTATTTT.

This clone occurred many times. The rearrangement joins TRBV9 to TRBJ2-1, with 11 bases identical to TRBD1. Trimming cost V 5 bases and J 6 bases; bases outside gene matches: 10. The germline V gene encodes CDR1 SGDLS and CDR2 YYNGEE. The CDR3 covers 16 residues. CDR3 in amino acids: CASRAPDRGQRNEQFF. CDR3 DNA: TGTGCCAGCAGGGCCCCGGACAGGGGGCAGCGCAATGAGCAGTTCTTC.

Only one count was recorded for this clone. The gene calls are TRBV30 and TRBJ2-3; tentatively, D is TRBD2 (5 bases). CDR1 is GTSNPN, CDR2 SVGIG, per germline (reference sequence). The germline V and J ends were trimmed by 4 bases and 1 base, with 12 bases remaining between them. The CDR3 covers 14 residues. In DNA form, the CDR3 reads TGTGCCTGGAACCAACTAGAAGGCACAGATACGCAGTATTTT. Amino acid sequence: CAWNQLEGTDTQYF.

The rearrangement joins TRBV28 to TRBJ2-2, with 9 bases that match TRBD1. The trim removed 6 bases at V and 4 bases at J, leaving 6 bases unmatched. The CDR3 is made up of 15 amino acids. Germline loops: CDR1 MDHEN, CDR2 SYDVKM. CDR3 amino acids: CASRPGQGRTGELFF. In nucleotides, the CDR3 is TGTGCCAGCAGGCCGGGACAGGGTCGCACCGGGGAGCTGTTTTTT. Using reference TRBV28 and TRBJ2-2 for the parts outside the CDR3, the full variable domain is DVKVTQSSRYLVKRTGEKVFLECVQDMDHENMFWYRQDPGLGLRLIYFSYDVKMKEKGDIPEGYSVSREKKERFSLILESASTNQTSMYLCASRPGQGRTGELFFGEGSRLTVL.

This clone was recorded a few times. In DNA form, the CDR3 reads TGTGCCAGCAGCTTGGTTACAGGGCTCGGCTACACCTTC. This translates into CASSLVTGLGYTF. The gene calls are TRBV11-1 and TRBJ1-2; tentative D call: TRBD1 (6 bases). This CDR3 is 13 amino acids long. CDR1 is SGHAT and CDR2 is FQDESV in the germline V gene (reference sequence). Trimming removed 3 bases at V and 8 bases at J, with 13 bases between.